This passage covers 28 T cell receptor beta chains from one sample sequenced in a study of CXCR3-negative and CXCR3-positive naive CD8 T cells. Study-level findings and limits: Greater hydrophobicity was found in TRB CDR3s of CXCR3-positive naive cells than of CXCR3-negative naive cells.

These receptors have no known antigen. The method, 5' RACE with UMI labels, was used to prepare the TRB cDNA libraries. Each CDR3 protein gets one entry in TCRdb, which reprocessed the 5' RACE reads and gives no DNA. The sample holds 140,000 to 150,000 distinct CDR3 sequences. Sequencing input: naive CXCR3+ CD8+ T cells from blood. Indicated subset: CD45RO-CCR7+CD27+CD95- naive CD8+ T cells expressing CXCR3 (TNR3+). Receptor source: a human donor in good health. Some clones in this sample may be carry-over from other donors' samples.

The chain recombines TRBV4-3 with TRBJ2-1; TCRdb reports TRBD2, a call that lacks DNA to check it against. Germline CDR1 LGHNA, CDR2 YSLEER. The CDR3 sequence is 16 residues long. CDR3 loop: CASSQGGGVDYNEQFF.

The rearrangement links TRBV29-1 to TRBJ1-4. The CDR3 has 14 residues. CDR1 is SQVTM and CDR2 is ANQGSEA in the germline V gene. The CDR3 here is CSVEEEGRNEKLFF.

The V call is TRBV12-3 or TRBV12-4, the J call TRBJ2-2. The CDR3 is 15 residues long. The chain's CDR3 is CASSLDLSRYGELFF.

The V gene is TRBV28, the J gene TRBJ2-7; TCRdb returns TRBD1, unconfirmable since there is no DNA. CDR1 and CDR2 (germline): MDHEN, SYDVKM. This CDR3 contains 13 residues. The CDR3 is CASRVRGGYEQYF.

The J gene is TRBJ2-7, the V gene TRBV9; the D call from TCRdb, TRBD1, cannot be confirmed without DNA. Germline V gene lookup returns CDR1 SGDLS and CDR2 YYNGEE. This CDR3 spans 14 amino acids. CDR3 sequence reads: CASSLSGGGHEQYF.

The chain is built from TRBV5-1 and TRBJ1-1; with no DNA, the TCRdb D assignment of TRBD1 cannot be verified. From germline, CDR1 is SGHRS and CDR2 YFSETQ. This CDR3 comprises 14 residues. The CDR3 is CASSLDRMNTEAFF.

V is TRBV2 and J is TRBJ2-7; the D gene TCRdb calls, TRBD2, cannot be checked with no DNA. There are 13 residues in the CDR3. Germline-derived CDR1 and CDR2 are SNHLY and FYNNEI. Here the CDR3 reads CASRGRWNYEQYF.

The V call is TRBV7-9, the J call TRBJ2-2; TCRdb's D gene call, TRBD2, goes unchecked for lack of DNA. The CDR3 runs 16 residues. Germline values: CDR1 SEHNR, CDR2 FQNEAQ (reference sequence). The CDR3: CASSPPREAITGELFF.

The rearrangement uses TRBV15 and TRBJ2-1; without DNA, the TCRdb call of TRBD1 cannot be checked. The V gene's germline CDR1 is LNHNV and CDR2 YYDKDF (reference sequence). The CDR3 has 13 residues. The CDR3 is CATSTPLENEQFF.

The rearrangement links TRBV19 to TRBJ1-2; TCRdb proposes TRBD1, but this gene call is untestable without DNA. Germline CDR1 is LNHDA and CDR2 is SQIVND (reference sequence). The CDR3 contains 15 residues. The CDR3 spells CASTRREGAMDGYTF.

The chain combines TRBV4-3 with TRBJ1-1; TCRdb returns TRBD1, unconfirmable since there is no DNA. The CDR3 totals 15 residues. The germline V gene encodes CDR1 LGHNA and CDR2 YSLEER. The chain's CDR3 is CASSQAYRAATEAFF.

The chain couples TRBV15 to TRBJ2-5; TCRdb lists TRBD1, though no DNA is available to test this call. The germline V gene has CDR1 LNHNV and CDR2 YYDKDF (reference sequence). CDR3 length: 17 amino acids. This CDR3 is CATSRDSDIGTETTQYF. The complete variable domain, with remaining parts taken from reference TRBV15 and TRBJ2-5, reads DAMVIQNPRYQVTQFGKPVTLSCSQTLNHNVMYWYQQKSSQAPKLLFHYYDKDFNNEADTPDNFQSRRPNTSFCFLDIRSPGLGDTAMYLCATSRDSDIGTETTQYFGPGTRLLVL.

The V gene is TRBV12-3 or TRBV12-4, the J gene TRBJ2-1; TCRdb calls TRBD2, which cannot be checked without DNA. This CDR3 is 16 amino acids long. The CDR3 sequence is CASSPPGLAASNEQFF.

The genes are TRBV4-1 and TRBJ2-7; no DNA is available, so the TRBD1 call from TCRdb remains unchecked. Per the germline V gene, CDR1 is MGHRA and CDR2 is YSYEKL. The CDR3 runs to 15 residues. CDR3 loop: CASSQVPGGSYEQYF.

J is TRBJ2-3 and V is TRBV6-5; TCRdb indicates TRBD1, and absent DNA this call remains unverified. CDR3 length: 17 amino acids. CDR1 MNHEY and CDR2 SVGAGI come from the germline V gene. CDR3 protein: CASSYSYGGGSADTQYF.

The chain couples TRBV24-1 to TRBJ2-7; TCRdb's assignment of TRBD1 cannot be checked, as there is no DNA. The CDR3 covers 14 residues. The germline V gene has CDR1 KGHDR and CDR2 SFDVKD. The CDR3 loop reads CATSESGPSYEQYF.

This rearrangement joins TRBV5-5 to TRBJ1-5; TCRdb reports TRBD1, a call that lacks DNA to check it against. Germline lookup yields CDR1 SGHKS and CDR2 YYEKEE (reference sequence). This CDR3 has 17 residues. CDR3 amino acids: CASSLRGPTNSNQPQHF.

The CDR3 sequence: CSAKTSGANVLTF. This chain uses TRBV29-1 with TRBJ2-6. CDR1 and CDR2 from the germline V gene are SQVTM and ANQGSEA. The CDR3 totals 13 residues.

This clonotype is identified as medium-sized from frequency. CDR3 residues: CASSLGLNTEAFF. V is TRBV5-1 and J is TRBJ1-1. The CDR3 is 13 amino acids. Germline CDR1 is SGHRS and CDR2 is YFSETQ. Together with reference TRBV5-1 and TRBJ1-1, the CDR3 gives the full variable domain: KAGVTQTPRYLIKTRGQQVTLSCSPISGHRSVSWYQQTPGQGLQFLFEYFSETQRNKGNFPGRFSGRQFSNSRSEMNVSTLELGDSALYLCASSLGLNTEAFFGQGTRLTVV.

The CDR3 spells CASSQGTSGYNEQFF. This chain joins TRBV7-3 and TRBJ2-1; TCRdb gives TRBD2 as the D gene, but with no DNA this cannot be confirmed. Looked up from germline, CDR1 is SGHTA and CDR2 is FQGTGA. The CDR3 extends over 15 amino acids.

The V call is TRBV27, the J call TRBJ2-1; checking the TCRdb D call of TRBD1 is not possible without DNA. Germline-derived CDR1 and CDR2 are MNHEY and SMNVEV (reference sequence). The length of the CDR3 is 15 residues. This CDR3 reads CASSGGQGDYNEQFF.

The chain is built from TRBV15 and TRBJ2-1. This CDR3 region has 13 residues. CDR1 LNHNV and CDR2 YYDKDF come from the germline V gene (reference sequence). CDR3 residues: CATSRDGYNEQFF.

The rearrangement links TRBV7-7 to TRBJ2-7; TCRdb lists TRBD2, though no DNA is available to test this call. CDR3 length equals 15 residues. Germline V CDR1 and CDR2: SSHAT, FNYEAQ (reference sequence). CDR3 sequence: CASSLRLGTDYEQYF.

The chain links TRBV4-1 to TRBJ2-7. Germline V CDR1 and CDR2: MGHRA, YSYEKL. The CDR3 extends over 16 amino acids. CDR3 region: CASSQVGRRTTNEQYF.

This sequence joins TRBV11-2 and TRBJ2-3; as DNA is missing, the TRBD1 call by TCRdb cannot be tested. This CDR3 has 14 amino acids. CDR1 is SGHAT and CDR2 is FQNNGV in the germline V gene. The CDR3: CASRPGTSPDTQYF.

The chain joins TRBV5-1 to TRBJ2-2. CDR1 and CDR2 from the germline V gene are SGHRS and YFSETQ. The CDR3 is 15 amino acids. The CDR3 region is CASSLGDRGTGELFF.

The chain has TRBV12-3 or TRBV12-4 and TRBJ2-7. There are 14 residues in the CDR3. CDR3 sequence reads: CASSSLLSRYEQYF.

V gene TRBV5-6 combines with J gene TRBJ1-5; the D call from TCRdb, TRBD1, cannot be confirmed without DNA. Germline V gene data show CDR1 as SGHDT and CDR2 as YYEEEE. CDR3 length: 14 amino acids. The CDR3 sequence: CASTLRQTNQPQHF.